The 3 T cell receptor beta chains listed next were all sequenced from one sample in a study of blood T cell repertoires in COVID-19. Some clones are missing from TCRdb's copy, which holds only in-frame ones; the method was immunoSEQ multiplex PCR. The table lists about 73,000 clones, 81% of them singletons. The sequenced sample consisted of peripheral blood. Receptor source: a woman aged 70-85 years with acute or convalescent COVID-19.

The genes are TRBV28 and TRBJ1-1, with 8 bases aligning to TRBD1. The germline V gene encodes CDR1 MDHEN and CDR2 SYDVKM. The CDR3 contains 13 residues. The V gene end was trimmed by 10 bases and the J gene end by 3 bases; junction bases not matched to a gene: 7. CDR3 bases: TGTGCCACCCGAGGACAGGGATACACTGAAGCTTTCTTT. Translating it yields CATRGQGYTEAFF.

V is TRBV5-6 and J is TRBJ2-1; 10 nucleotides line up with TRBD1. Germline assignment: CDR1 SGHDT and CDR2 YYEEEE. The CDR3 consists of 18 residues. Germline trimming cut 5 bases from V and 7 bases from J; bases unmatched to any gene: 18. CDR3 sequence (DNA): TGTGCCAGCAGGTTCCTTGGGGCGGGACAGGGGACGGGTAATGAGCAGTTCTTC. Its protein product is CASRFLGAGQGTGNEQFF.

The chain combines TRBV28 with TRBJ1-6, with 7 bases lining up with TRBD1. This CDR3 is 15 amino acids long. J gave up 10 bases and V 4 bases, and 10 bases lay outside the gene matches. Germline CDR1 and CDR2: MDHEN and SYDVKM. The CDR3 DNA is TGTGCCAGCAGTTGGCAGGGGGAGTTTCGGTCACCCCTCCACTTT. This codes for CASSWQGEFRSPLHF.